The entry below gives a single TCR beta chain sequence along with its context. This record comes from a study of blood T cell repertoires in COVID-19. Germline V gene sequence: CDR1 SGHTA, CDR2 FQGNSA. The trim removed 5 bases at V and 4 bases at J, leaving 6 bases unmatched. The CDR3 runs 15 residues. Profiling relied on immunoSEQ multiplex PCR, and the TCRdb table lists in-frame clones only, not all of them. The sample shows 150,000 to 200,000 clones, roughly three quarters of them seen only once. This clonotype was obtained from a man aged 60 to 75 with active or convalescent COVID-19. Sequenced input: peripheral blood. This chain joins TRBV7-2 and TRBJ1-5; 9 positions match TRBD1. As DNA, the CDR3 is TGTGCCAGCAGCACGGACAGGGGAGGTAATCAGCCCCAGCATTTT. It is translated as CASSTDRGGNQPQHF.